This T cell receptor beta chain derives from a study of shared clonotypes between healthy human individuals. About the study: A donor's plate count was three for CD4 naive and three for CD4 memory; CD8 naive had two and CD8 memory one. Study-wide findings and caveats: Since donors were few, the genetic and exposure-history diversity represented was limited.

This table comes from immunoSEQ multiplex PCR, and its TCRdb copy is limited to in-frame clones, with some not included. Of about 1.5 million clones detected, around 98% appear once; the ten largest clones hold about 0.4%. CDR3 length: 13 residues. Germline CDR1 LNHNV, CDR2 YYDKDF (reference sequence). Trimming left V 0 bases short and J 2 bases short, with 3 bases between. This clone is a singleton in its sample. Antigen: not known. The TCR sequence derives from a man aged 25 to 40 in good health. The sample was naive CD4+ T cells sorted from blood. Subset: CD45RA+ positively selected. J is TRBJ2-3 and V is TRBV15; no clear D gene. The CDR3: CATSRDFTDTQYF. CDR3 sequence (DNA): TGTGCCACCAGCAGAGATTTCACAGATACGCAGTATTTT.